Reported below is one T cell receptor (beta chain). With 6 bases clipped from V and 7 bases from J, the junction kept 8 bases outside the gene matches. The CDR3 runs 15 residues. Germline V CDR1 and CDR2: MNHEY, SMNVEV (reference sequence). This entry comes from a study of cytomegalovirus exposure and HLA in healthy donors. PCR amplification relied on 60 Vbeta primers (plus 13 Jbeta primers). Repertoires were generated with immunoSEQ multiplex PCR, while TCRdb's copy carries only in-frame clones and drops some. The data hold about 140,000 clones, with 73% observed a single time. This receptor was identified in a human donor in good health. V gene TRBV27 combines with J gene TRBJ2-2; 10 nucleotides align to TRBD1. The source material was PBMCs. CDR3 sequence reads: CASSKPGQGIGELFF. CDR3 coding DNA: TGTGCCAGCAGCAAACCGGGACAGGGGATCGGGGAGCTGTTTTTT.